Shown below are 29 T cell receptor beta chains from a single sample sequenced in a study of blood T cell repertoires in COVID-19. Sequencing was performed with immunoSEQ multiplex PCR; in TCRdb, only in-frame clones are kept and a portion is missing. Here the sample spans more than 85,000 clones, approximately 90% being singletons. Sequencing was carried out using peripheral blood. These receptors were obtained from a human donor in a cohort sampled during active COVID-19.

This chain joins TRBV18 and TRBJ1-2; 7 bases align to TRBD1. V lost 6 bases to trimming and J lost 3 bases; unmatched junction nucleotides: 10. Germline loops: CDR1 KGHSH, CDR2 LQKENI. CDR3 length: 15 residues. For the CDR3, the DNA is TGTGCCAGCTCCCCCGCGACAGGGTGGGACTATGGCTACACCTTC. It translates to CASSPATGWDYGYTF.

The CDR3 DNA sequence: TGTGCCAGCAGTTTTAGCCAGGGGGGCTACGAGCAGTACTTC. It specifies CASSFSQGGYEQYF. The gene calls are TRBV28 and TRBJ2-7; D perhaps matches TRBD1 (7 bases). V lost 3 bases to trimming and J lost 3 bases, with 12 bases between them. The CDR3 length is 14 residues. Germline V CDR1 and CDR2: MDHEN, SYDVKM.

This clone has a single count. The chain employs TRBV4-1 and TRBJ2-2; no clear D gene. CDR3 size: 16 residues. Per the germline V gene, CDR1 is MGHRA and CDR2 is YSYEKL. V was trimmed by 1 base and J by 0 bases, leaving 9 bases between them. CDR3 residues: CASSQGPGTNTGELFF. CDR3 sequence (DNA): TGCGCCAGCAGCCAAGGTCCAGGCACGAACACCGGGGAGCTGTTTTTT.

This chain joins TRBV7-9 and TRBJ1-1, with D unresolved. The V end lost 1 base, the J end lost 0 bases, and 6 bases lay between the germline ends. This CDR3 has 14 residues. Germline CDR1 and CDR2: SEHNR and FQNEAQ (reference sequence). The CDR3 protein is CASSLDRMNTEAFF. In DNA, the CDR3 is TGTGCCAGCAGCTTAGACAGAATGAACACTGAAGCTTTCTTT.

This rearrangement joins TRBV11-3 to TRBJ2-1, with 8 bases matching TRBD2. Germline loops: CDR1 SGHNT, CDR2 YENEEA. CDR3 length: 15 amino acids. V lost 3 bases, J lost 8 bases, and 9 bases stayed unmatched. CDR3 nucleotide sequence: TGTGCCAGCAGCTTCGACGGGGGGGCCAGCGATGAGCAGTTCTTC. Amino acids: CASSFDGGASDEQFF.

The V call is TRBV20-1, the J call TRBJ2-5; 16 nucleotides match TRBD2. V dropped 3 bases and J dropped 5; count of bases not matched to a gene: 6. The CDR3 covers 16 residues. The V gene's germline CDR1 is DFQATT and CDR2 SNEGSKA (reference sequence). CDR3 sequence: CSASGTSGGAGETQYF. CDR3 bases: TGCAGTGCTAGTGGGACTAGCGGGGGGGCCGGGGAGACCCAGTACTTC.

The chain carries TRBV5-4 and TRBJ2-7; 9 bases line up with TRBD1. The CDR3 consists of 15 residues. The ends lost 4 bases at V and 2 bases at J; junction bases unmatched: 7. CDR1 and CDR2 from the germline V gene are SGHNT and YYREEE (reference sequence). CDR3 amino acids: CASSAGDRGTYEQYF. The CDR3 DNA reads as TGTGCCAGCAGCGCAGGAGACAGGGGGACCTACGAGCAGTACTTC.

To note about this clone: Lacking the conserved final phenylalanine or tryptophan, this CDR3 likely reflects a read error. The DNA is omitted, as the CDR3 cannot be located on it reliably, and the CDR3 follows TCRdb's listing. The chain has TRBV6-1 and TRBJ1-4; the table's D gene call, TRBD1, was not cross checked with the DNA. The CDR3 is made up of 11 amino acids, end residues included. The V gene's germline CDR1 is MNHNS and CDR2 SASEGT. CDR3: CASSEPARGLT.

This rearrangement joins TRBV5-1 to TRBJ2-7; perhaps TRBD1 as D (5 bases). Germline CDR1 SGHRS, CDR2 YFSETQ. The CDR3 covers 15 residues. The germline V and J ends were trimmed by 2 bases and 2 bases, with 14 bases remaining between them. The CDR3 reads CASSLTGTTAYEQYF. The DNA of the CDR3 is TGCGCCAGCAGCTTAACAGGCACGACTGCCTACGAGCAGTACTTC.

This chain connects TRBV6-5 to TRBJ1-4, with 9 positions matching TRBD1. CDR1 is MNHEY and CDR2 is SVGAGI in the germline V gene. The CDR3 contains 14 residues. Unmatched junction bases numbered 2, after V lost 6 bases and J lost 3 bases. The CDR3 bases are TGTGCCAGCAGAACAGGGGGCCCTAATGAAAAACTGTTTTTT. Translating it yields CASRTGGPNEKLFF.

V gene TRBV10-3 combines with J gene TRBJ1-2; possible D gene TRBD1, 6 bases. This CDR3 is 13 amino acids long. Germline lookup yields CDR1 ENHRY and CDR2 SYGVKD. The V and J ends lost 3 bases and 4 bases respectively, with 9 bases between them. CDR3 DNA: TGTGCCATCAGTGACGGGACACCCTATGGCTACACCTTC. This translates into CAISDGTPYGYTF.

V and J are TRBV5-1 and TRBJ2-5, with 11 bases aligning to TRBD2. Germline loops: CDR1 SGHRS, CDR2 YFSETQ. The CDR3 has 16 amino acids. The V and J ends lost 0 bases and 5 bases, in that order; junction bases with no gene match: 6. CDR3 sequence reads: CASSLGPSGGRETQYF. For the CDR3, the DNA is TGCGCCAGCAGCTTGGGCCCTAGCGGGGGGCGGGAGACCCAGTACTTC.

The chain links TRBV28 to TRBJ1-1; D is uncertain. The V gene's germline CDR1 is MDHEN and CDR2 SYDVKM. Trimming removed 3 bases at V and 4 bases at J, with 15 bases between. The CDR3 is made up of 15 amino acids. CDR3 residues: CASSFATAAATEAFF. DNA of the CDR3: TGTGCCAGCAGTTTTGCGACGGCGGCAGCCACTGAAGCTTTCTTT.

The chain carries TRBV5-1 and TRBJ2-5; 8 positions match TRBD2. The germline CDR1 and CDR2 sequences are SGHRS and YFSETQ. The CDR3 contains 15 residues. V shed 0 bases, J shed 2 bases, and the junction held 3 bases outside the gene matches. CDR3 region: CASSLVLAGQETQYF. CDR3 DNA sequence: TGCGCCAGCAGCTTGGTGTTAGCGGGGCAAGAGACCCAGTACTTC.

The chain combines TRBV6-2 or TRBV6-3 with TRBJ2-1; 9 nucleotides line up with TRBD2. V lost 4 bases and J lost 4; bases outside the gene matches: 11. Germline V CDR1 and CDR2: MNHEY, SVGEGT. CDR3 length: 17 residues. The CDR3 DNA reads as TGTGCCAGCAGTTCCCCAGTGGGTAGCGGGGGATACAATGAGCAGTTCTTC. The encoded protein is CASSSPVGSGGYNEQFF.

The V gene is TRBV27, the J gene TRBJ1-2; D gene uncertain. The length of the CDR3 is 14 residues. Germline-derived CDR1 and CDR2 are MNHEY and SMNVEV (reference sequence). V was shortened by 6 bases and J by 4 bases, with 15 bases between the two germline ends. The CDR3 DNA follows: TGTGCCAGCAGCCGCCAGGCGGGCAGCTATGGCTACACCTTC. This gives the protein CASSRQAGSYGYTF.

The rearrangement links TRBV5-5 to TRBJ1-1; D unclear. Trimming removed 0 bases from V and 3 bases from J, with 12 bases in between. Germline CDR1 and CDR2: SGHKS and YYEKEE (reference sequence). The CDR3 extends over 15 amino acids. CDR3 sequence (DNA): TGTGCCAGCAGCTTGGTCGGTGCGAGCTACACTGAAGCTTTCTTT. It codes for CASSLVGASYTEAFF.

The chain combines TRBV5-6 with TRBJ1-2; D not certain. V was shortened by 4 bases and J by 7 bases, with 11 bases between the two germline ends. The CDR3 loop spans 12 amino acids. From germline, CDR1 is SGHDT and CDR2 YYEEEE. The CDR3 bases are TGTGCCAGCAGCGCCCCCTTGCGTGGCTACACCTTC. Translated, it gives CASSAPLRGYTF.

The chain links TRBV19 to TRBJ2-1, with D possibly matching TRBD2 (5 bases). The CDR3 has 13 residues. V lost 6 bases and J lost 5, with 11 bases in between. Germline V gives CDR1 LNHDA, CDR2 SQIVND (reference sequence). CDR3 bases: TGTGCCAGTAGACGGCGGGCTGACAATGAGCAGTTCTTC. The encoded protein is CASRRRADNEQFF.

The CDR3 DNA follows: TGCAGTGCTAGTGGTACAGGAGTCCCTAACTATGGCTACACCTTC. It encodes CSASGTGVPNYGYTF. The V and J genes are TRBV20-1 and TRBJ1-2, with D maybe TRBD1 (5 bases). This CDR3 spans 15 amino acids. In germline, CDR1 is DFQATT, CDR2 SNEGSKA (reference sequence). Trimming took off 3 bases at V and 0 bases at J, with 14 bases between the two ends.

The chain recombines TRBV28 with TRBJ2-3; D unresolved. Between the trimmed V and J ends, which lost 9 bases and 0 bases, there was a span of 4 bases. Looked up from germline, CDR1 is MDHEN and CDR2 is SYDVKM. CDR3 length equals 11 residues. CDR3 nucleotides: TGTGCCAGTTTAAGCACAGATACGCAGTATTTT. Encoded protein: CASLSTDTQYF.

The chain combines TRBV5-1 with TRBJ1-4; 8 bases map to TRBD1. J gave up 8 bases and V 2 bases, and 8 bases lay outside the gene matches. The CDR3 runs 15 residues. CDR1 is SGHRS, CDR2 YFSETQ, per germline. The CDR3 here is CASSFAGQGGEKLFF. The CDR3 bases are TGCGCCAGCAGCTTTGCTGGACAGGGAGGCGAAAAACTGTTTTTT.

This clone was counted only a few times. This chain uses TRBV14 with TRBJ2-7; 11 bases agree with TRBD2. Germline-derived CDR1 and CDR2 are SGHDN and FVKESK. With V trimmed by 1 base and J by 3 bases, 5 bases remained unmatched. The CDR3 is made up of 16 amino acids. CDR3 nucleotide sequence: TGTGCCAGCAGCCAAGCCGGGACTAGCGGTCTCTACGAGCAGTACTTC. It encodes CASSQAGTSGLYEQYF. The complete variable domain, with remaining parts taken from reference TRBV14 and TRBJ2-7, reads EAGVTQFPSHSVIEKGQTVTLRCDPISGHDNLYWYRRVMGKEIKFLLHFVKESKQDESGMPNNRFLAERTGGTYSTLKVQPAELEDSGVYFCASSQAGTSGLYEQYFGPGTRLTVT.

This clone was observed a single time. Written as DNA, the CDR3 is TGCGCCAGCAGCCAAGCGATATTTAGGGGAAACACCGGGGAGCTGTTTTTT. This translates into CASSQAIFRGNTGELFF. V is TRBV4-1 and J is TRBJ2-2; D perhaps matches TRBD1 (5 bases). V lost 1 base and J 2 bases, leaving 14 bases between the germline ends. From germline, CDR1 is MGHRA and CDR2 YSYEKL. The CDR3 length is 17 residues.

The CDR3 spells CASSPRGSGNTIYF. CDR3 sequence (DNA): TGTGCCAGCAGCCCACGGGGCTCTGGAAACACCATATATTTT. The V and J genes are TRBV13 and TRBJ1-3; no clear D. The CDR3 runs to 14 residues. The germline CDR1 and CDR2 sequences are PRHDT and FYEKMQ (reference sequence). The ends were cut back, 5 bases at V and 0 bases at J, with 8 bases in the middle.

The gene calls are TRBV19 and TRBJ2-5; weak D call: TRBD1 (6 bases). CDR1 is LNHDA and CDR2 is SQIVND in the germline V gene (reference sequence). The V end lost 3 bases, the J end lost 1 base, and 15 bases lay between the germline ends. This CDR3 has 16 amino acids. The CDR3 sequence is CASSMRPTGSQETQYF. CDR3 bases: TGTGCCAGTAGTATGCGGCCGACAGGTTCCCAAGAGACCCAGTACTTC.

This sequence joins TRBV7-2 and TRBJ1-5; D is perhaps TRBD1 (5 bases). The CDR3 is 14 amino acids. CDR1 and CDR2 (germline): SGHTA, FQGNSA. V dropped 0 bases and J dropped 2 bases, with 5 bases sitting between them. CDR3 loop: CASSLAGGNQPQHF. CDR3 bases: TGTGCCAGCAGCTTAGCAGGGGGCAATCAGCCCCAGCATTTT.

This chain connects TRBV28 to TRBJ2-3, with D possibly TRBD1 on 5 matching bases. V was cut by 6 bases and J by 6 bases, with 19 bases left in between. The length of the CDR3 is 15 residues. From germline, CDR1 is MDHEN and CDR2 SYDVKM. The CDR3 loop is CASSSQGGESDTQYF. In DNA, the CDR3 is TGTGCCAGCAGCTCTCAGGGCGGCGAGTCTGATACGCAGTATTTT.

The chain links TRBV25-1 to TRBJ2-3, with 10 nucleotides matching TRBD2. With 8 bases clipped from V and 6 bases from J, the junction kept 8 bases outside the gene matches. The CDR3 length is 14 residues. Per the germline V gene, CDR1 is MGHDK and CDR2 is SYGVNS. CDR3: CASVSGGLTDTQYF. The CDR3 DNA sequence: TGTGCCAGCGTTAGCGGGGGGCTCACGGATACGCAGTATTTT.